This is a list of T cell receptor beta chains from one sample in a study of T cell repertoires in cytomegalovirus infection. TCRdb recomputed calls from the reads with MiXCR, one row per CDR3 protein. The table records around 450,000 distinct CDR3 sequences, around 11% of them present only once. The specimen sequenced was PBMCs. The receptor set was obtained from a human donor in good health (CMV status not recorded). Some clones in this sample may be carry-over from other donors' samples. Both conserved end residues are part of each CDR3. Fields, in order: J gene, V gene, clone size, D gene, CDR3 protein, CDR3 DNA. The D gene is left open where the match is weak. Not every row has a clone size; where given, it reads once, few, many or a size class.

j_call: TRBJ2-7
v_call: TRBV13
clone_size: many
d_call: TRBD2
cdr3_aa: CASSGDGLDQKQYF
cdr3_nt: TGTGCCAGCAGCGGGGACGGACTAGATCAGAAGCAGTACTTC

j_call: TRBJ2-2
v_call: TRBV30
clone_size: few
d_call: .
cdr3_aa: CAWAGAGPNTGELFF
cdr3_nt: TGTGCCTGGGCCGGAGCGGGCCCGAACACCGGGGAGCTGTTTTTT

j_call: TRBJ1-2
v_call: TRBV20-1
clone_size: .
d_call: TRBD1
cdr3_aa: CSAWDSNYGYTF
cdr3_nt: TGCAGTGCTTGGGACAGTAACTATGGCTACACCTTC

j_call: TRBJ1-4
v_call: TRBV5-1
clone_size: .
d_call: .
cdr3_aa: CASSPQGTTNEKLFF
cdr3_nt: TGCGCCAGCAGTCCTCAGGGAACGACTAATGAAAAACTGTTTTTT

j_call: TRBJ2-2
v_call: TRBV28
clone_size: few
d_call: .
cdr3_aa: CASSLPSGVQNTGELFF
cdr3_nt: TGTGCCAGCAGTCTTCCATCCGGGGTGCAAAACACCGGGGAGCTGTTTTTT

j_call: TRBJ2-7
v_call: TRBV3-1
clone_size: many
d_call: TRBD2
cdr3_aa: CASSRIGTSYEQYF
cdr3_nt: TGTGCCAGCAGTCGAATCGGGACTAGCTACGAGCAGTACTTC

j_call: TRBJ1-1
v_call: TRBV19
clone_size: many
d_call: .
cdr3_aa: CASSIAATMNTEAFF
cdr3_nt: TGTGCCAGTAGTATAGCAGCGACCATGAACACTGAAGCTTTCTTT

j_call: TRBJ2-1
v_call: TRBV2
clone_size: many
d_call: .
cdr3_aa: CASKTGQHNEQFF
cdr3_nt: TGTGCCAGCAAAACGGGGCAACACAATGAGCAGTTCTTC

j_call: TRBJ2-5
v_call: TRBV7-2
clone_size: many
d_call: .
cdr3_aa: CASSLGLPQETQYF
cdr3_nt: TGTGCCAGCAGCTTGGGACTGCCCCAAGAGACCCAGTACTTC

j_call: TRBJ2-3
v_call: TRBV11-2
clone_size: many
d_call: .
cdr3_aa: CASSQRPGHSTDTQYF
cdr3_nt: TGTGCCAGCAGCCAACGTCCGGGACACAGCACAGATACGCAGTATTTT

j_call: TRBJ2-1
v_call: TRBV20-1
clone_size: few
d_call: TRBD2
cdr3_aa: CSARAASGTYNEQFF
cdr3_nt: TGCAGTGCTAGAGCGGCTAGCGGAACCTACAATGAGCAGTTCTTC

j_call: TRBJ2-7
v_call: TRBV14
clone_size: many
d_call: .
cdr3_aa: CASSQDIRYSYEQYF
cdr3_nt: TGTGCCAGCAGCCAAGATATCAGGTACTCCTACGAGCAGTACTTC

j_call: TRBJ2-7
v_call: TRBV12-3/TRBV12-4
clone_size: many
d_call: .
cdr3_aa: CASKTSSTYEQYF
cdr3_nt: TGTGCCAGCAAGACCTCCTCGACCTACGAGCAGTACTTC

j_call: TRBJ1-1
v_call: TRBV29-1
clone_size: few
d_call: .
cdr3_aa: CSVAQGRNTEAFF
cdr3_nt: TGCAGCGTTGCTCAGGGCCGGAACACTGAAGCTTTCTTT

j_call: TRBJ2-7
v_call: TRBV23-1
clone_size: many
d_call: .
cdr3_aa: CASSLKTAGEGGQYF
cdr3_nt: TGCGCCAGCAGTCTCAAGACAGCAGGTGAAGGGGGGCAGTACTTC